This T cell receptor (beta chain) originates from a study of regulatory T cells in long-lasting Graves disease (dated by TCRdb to 2020 to 2023). For context, the study as a whole: Newly diagnosed Graves' disease patients had taken antithyroid drugs for less than 3 months. The study took place in China and was registered as a clinical trial. Peripheral blood TCR sequencing and RNA sequencing compared persistent Graves' disease patients with newly diagnosed Graves' disease patients. A total of 33 samples underwent TCR sequencing: about 13 from persistent and approximately 20 from newly diagnosed Graves' disease patients. Summary of the overall study and its limitations: Patients with persistent disease shared more public clonotypes (around 3,000) than newly diagnosed patients did (966). Only the TCR beta chain was sequenced and analyzed. Only peripheral blood was studied, because thyroid tissue, the primary lesion, was inaccessible. Compared with newly diagnosed patients, persistent Graves' disease patients had lower TCR Shannon entropy and fewer highly expanded clones, which suggests clonal expansion. TRBV28, TRBJ1-2 and TRBJ2-5 were preferentially used in persistent disease, while TRBV20-1 and TRBJ2-1 were favored in newly diagnosed disease. The authors acknowledged the small sample size as a limitation that may reduce accuracy.

Reading the label with the study, this specimen's time point is: newly diagnosed GD, antithyroid drugs for less than 3 months. RNA was extracted from PBMCs in TRIzol for both TCR sequencing and RNA sequencing. The diagnosis of Graves' disease was made according to American Thyroid Association guidelines. The patients came from an endocrinology department in Xi'an, China. From each patient, about 9.7 milliliters of peripheral blood was collected into an EDTA anticoagulant tube. Ficoll Paque Plus density gradient separation was used to isolate PBMCs, and no further T cell sorting was performed. An Agilent 2100 Bioanalyzer and agarose gel were used to assess RNA quality, and a NanoDrop 2000 was used to measure RNA concentration. This clonotype has a count of ten or more. There is no known antigen for this receptor. No base quality values were provided; no much bigger clone lies one nucleotide off. At the junction V is shortened by 2 bases and J by 2 bases, with 12 bases in between. The CDR3 spans 15 residues, from the cysteine through the phenylalanine. Only CDR3 DNA remains: 45 bases, in frame from the first base. As encoded in the germline V gene (reference sequence), CDR1 is LGHDT while CDR2 is YNNKEL.

The receptor library was made with multiplex PCR. The sequencer listed for this sample is Illumina HiSeq 4000. iRepertoire HTBI primers and Arm-PCR amplification of CDR3 regions were used to construct TCR beta libraries. PCR products were gel purified before sequencing. As for the authors' bioinformatics: Gene usage analysis of CDR3 amino acid clonotypes used the approximately 62 TRBV and around 14 TRBJ segments found across samples. COPE and FqMerger were used to merge filtered high-quality paired reads into contigs. Contigs were aligned with BLAST to IMGT TRBV, TRBD and TRBJ reference genes, and CDR3 was defined per IMGT. Any clonotype with a frequency above 0.1% was counted as a highly expanded clone. Repertoire diversity was measured by Shannon entropy, and V-J evenness by the Gini coefficient. Public clonotypes were defined as clonotypes shared by more than one individual. Clones were called with MiXCR by TCRdb after fastp trimmed the public reads at Q25, and only in-frame beta chains were retained. Identical CDR3 proteins give one entry, which carries the most common genes and DNA. In this record, the V and J calls reflect TCRdb's handling and not the investigators' own analysis. The sample table records about 440,000 distinct CDR3 sequences; about 15% of these occur just once. The ten largest clones add up to roughly 17% of the sample.

The sample also formed part of further work on T cells in Graves' hyperthyroidism and ophthalmopathy. As the second publication notes: Graves' hyperthyroidism was defined as stable when no progression to ophthalmopathy occurred over 18 months of follow-up. Hyperthyroidism patients were newly diagnosed, with disease duration under 2 months, and aged 18 to 65 years. Exclusion was applied to patients with uncontrolled infections, other autoimmune diseases, pregnancy or lactation. Diagnoses were based on clinical symptoms, serum thyroxine and TRAb, thyroid ultrasound and orbital computed tomography. A first-round RT-PCR of the TCR CDR3 used the HTBI primer set with the Qiagen OneStep RT-PCR kit. Blood samples also contained most of the expanded thyroid clonotypes (frequency above 0.001), which suggests that blood repertoires may reflect thyroid immune responses. A 13 V-J signature model separated ophthalmopathy from stable hyperthyroidism, with around 91% sensitivity and 81.08% specificity in cross-validation and 80%/75% in testing. In validation, progression to ophthalmopathy was predicted by the model with about 70% sensitivity and around 75% specificity, a median of about 6 months before onset. A discovery cohort of around 98 patients, roughly 45 with Graves' ophthalmopathy and 55 to 60 with stable Graves' hyperthyroidism, was used to find distinguishing TCR V-J signatures. Prospective prediction of ophthalmopathy was tested in an independent validation cohort consisting of some 18 hyperthyroidism patients and about 17 patients who later progressed to ophthalmopathy. The roughly 100 discovery patients were randomly divided into training and test sets at a 7:3 ratio. In over five Graves' hyperthyroidism patients, the study also compared T-cell repertoires from thyroid tissue with T-cell repertoires from blood. Following sampling, methimazole starting at 30 mg daily was given to hyperthyroidism patients, and high-dose intravenous methylprednisolone was given to ophthalmopathy patients. Libraries were constructed in a second round of multiplex PCR, after which size selection and purification were performed. Sequencing of the libraries was done on an Illumina HiSeq2000 using paired-end 100 bp reads. Raw data were processed with SOAPnuke, discarding reads with adapters, uncalled bases, mean Phred below 15, or no exact constant-primer or identifier match. High-quality paired reads were merged with COPE v1.2.5, and unique nucleotide sequences were defined as clonotypes. MiTCR v1.1 was used to align clonotypes to the IMGT TRBV, TRBD and TRBJ reference segments. Analysis was restricted to V-J combinations with a frequency above 0.0001, which covered about 99% of repertoires. The TCS score was defined as the ratio of F50 (clonal expansion) to E x V (chaos), calculated using BLOSUM62-based TCRdist between CDR3 peptides within each V-J. Welch's t-statistics and random forest reduced 500 to 650 V-J features to about 12, which were used in a naive Bayes classifier (R e1071). Sample size was not statistically predetermined, and investigators were not blinded to group allocation. The paper reports TCR Vbeta CDR3 sequencing of some 140 peripheral blood samples: 40 or so ophthalmopathy, fewer than 80 hyperthyroidism and approximately 17 progressor patients.

The clonotype comes from a woman aged 25 to 45 with Graves disease. Donor details come from another sample of the same person, matched by shared clones. Recombination linked TRBV3-1 to TRBJ1-1, with the D gene too uncertain to name. Specimen: peripheral blood mononuclear cells (PBMCs), collected at new diagnosis, from a patient treated with antithyroid drugs. The DNA sequence is given as TGTGCCAGCAGCCAAACCCCAGGACGTAACACTGAAGCTTTCTTT. Translated, this is CASSQTPGRNTEAFF.